These T cell receptor beta chains were read from a single sample in a study of cytomegalovirus exposure and HLA in healthy donors. Here immunoSEQ multiplex PCR was the method, and the copy in TCRdb shows in-frame clones only, minus some. The table lists roughly 70,000 clones, over 80% of them singletons, with less than 3% in the top ten. Sequencing used PBMCs. Source of these receptors: a man between 25 and 39 years old in good health and CMV-seronegative. Both conserved end residues are part of each CDR3. A D gene is named only where the DNA matches it firmly. Expanded clones are given a class, and other clones once, few, many or no size at all.

v_gene	d_gene	j_gene	abundance	CDR3nt	CDR3aa
TRBV27	NA	TRBJ1-6	NA	TGTGCCAGCAGTCGTAGCAGCAAGGCGTGGTATAATTCACCCCTCCACTTT	CASSRSSKAWYNSPLHF
TRBV15	NA	TRBJ2-7	NA	TGTGCCACCAGCAGAGATTCCGGGGGCTCCTACGAGCAGTACTTC	CATSRDSGGSYEQYF
TRBV5-4	NA	TRBJ1-1	NA	TGTGCCAGCAGCAATGGGCTGAACACTGAAGCTTTCTTT	CASSNGLNTEAFF
TRBV4-1	NA	TRBJ2-7	once	TGCGCCAGCAGCCAAGAATATGGGACTCTGAGGGACGAGCAGTACTTC	CASSQEYGTLRDEQYF
TRBV29-1	TRBD1	TRBJ2-1	NA	TGCAGCGTTGTTTATTGGACAGGCTACAATGAGCAGTTCTTC	CSVVYWTGYNEQFF
TRBV7-3	NA	TRBJ2-2	NA	TGTGCCAGCAGCTTAATCCCCGGGGGCACCGGGGAGCTGTTTTTT	CASSLIPGGTGELFF
TRBV4-2	NA	TRBJ2-6	few	TGTGCCAGCAGCCAAGACCCTTCTGGGGCCAACGTCCTGACTTTC	CASSQDPSGANVLTF
TRBV11-2	TRBD2	TRBJ2-2	NA	TGTGCCAGCAGCTTAGGTCCTAGCGGGGGCGCACAGAACACCGGGGAGCTGTTTTTT	CASSLGPSGGAQNTGELFF
TRBV7-9	TRBD1	TRBJ1-4	NA	TGTGCCAGCAGCCCAAACAGGGGGGATGGTGAAAAACTGTTTTTT	CASSPNRGDGEKLFF
TRBV27	NA	TRBJ1-4	NA	TGTGCCAGCAGTTTATCGTATGTGACAGATCTAAAACTGTTTTTT	CASSLSYVTDLKLFF
TRBV28	TRBD2	TRBJ2-1	NA	TGTGCCAGCAGTTTCCCTAGCGGGGTTCTAGTGGGTCCTAGCTCCTACAATGAGCAGTTCTTC	CASSFPSGVLVGPSSYNEQFF
TRBV27	TRBD2	TRBJ2-3	NA	TGTGCCAGCCGGGGACTATTTTTAGATACGCAGTATTTT	CASRGLFLDTQYF
TRBV2	TRBD2	TRBJ2-1	NA	TGTGCCAGCAGTGAAACTAGCGGGGGGAGAGGCAATGAGCAGTTCTTC	CASSETSGGRGNEQFF
TRBV2	TRBD1	TRBJ1-6	NA	TGTGCCAGCAGTGAACTCCCAGGGGGCGGGTATACACCCCTCCACTTT	CASSELPGGGYTPLHF
TRBV7-6	NA	TRBJ1-3	NA	TGTGCCAGCAGCTCCACTCTCCTCTCGTCAGGAAACACCATATATTTT	CASSSTLLSSGNTIYF
TRBV18	TRBD2	TRBJ2-3	NA	TGTGCCAGCTCACCCCGACTAGCGGGAGCGGTAGATACGCAGTATTTT	CASSPRLAGAVDTQYF
TRBV5-1	NA	TRBJ1-1	few	TGCGCCAGCAGCTTGGGGTACAGGGAGGGGAACACTGAAGCTTTCTTT	CASSLGYREGNTEAFF
TRBV2	NA	TRBJ1-1	NA	TGTGCCAGCAGTGCGGAGGTGGGGACTGAAGCTTTCTTT	CASSAEVGTEAFF
TRBV27	NA	TRBJ2-6	NA	TGTGCCAGCAGTCCCTCTGCGGGGTCGGGGGCCAACGTCCTGACTTTC	CASSPSAGSGANVLTF
TRBV29-1	TRBD1	TRBJ1-1	once	TGCAGCGCGGGACAGGGCTTGGGTTTGATCACTGAAGCTTTCTTT	CSAGQGLGLITEAFF
TRBV5-1	TRBD1	TRBJ2-7	NA	TGCGCCAGCAGCCCTAGTTTGAGACAGGGCTACGAGCAGTACTTC	CASSPSLRQGYEQYF
TRBV9	TRBD1	TRBJ1-2	NA	TGTGCCAGCAGCATCCCGGGACAGGGAGGGAGTGGCTACACCTTC	CASSIPGQGGSGYTF
TRBV5-1	TRBD2	TRBJ2-1	NA	TGCGCCAGCAGCTTGGGTAGGACTAGCGGCCACAATGAGCAGTTCTTC	CASSLGRTSGHNEQFF
TRBV5-1	NA	TRBJ1-5	NA	TGCGCCAGCAGCTTGCATAGGAGGGGACGATGGGGCAATCAGCCCCAGCATTTT	CASSLHRRGRWGNQPQHF
TRBV19	NA	TRBJ2-5	NA	TGTGCCAGTAGTATATTGAGTGAGGAGACCCAGTACTTC	CASSILSEETQYF
TRBV7-6	TRBD1	TRBJ1-1	NA	TGTGCCAGCAGCTTCCAGACAGGGGAAGTAACTGAAGCTTTCTTT	CASSFQTGEVTEAFF
TRBV4-3	TRBD2	TRBJ2-1	NA	TGCGCCAGCAGCCAAGGGGAGATAGCGGGAGGGCCTAGGTTCTTC	CASSQGEIAGGPRFF
TRBV30	TRBD1	TRBJ2-1	NA	TGTGCCTGGAGTGTGCAAGACAGGGGAGATCTCAATGAGCAGTTCTTC	CAWSVQDRGDLNEQFF
TRBV6-4	TRBD2	TRBJ2-2	NA	TGTGCCAGCAGTGAACAAGCGGGGGGGAACACCGGGGAGCTGTTTTTT	CASSEQAGGNTGELFF
TRBV2	TRBD1	TRBJ1-4	NA	TGTGCCAGTCGGACAGGGCGACTGGTTATGGGTGAAAAACTGTTTTTT	CASRTGRLVMGEKLFF
TRBV7-3	TRBD2	TRBJ2-1	NA	TGTGCCAGCAGCTTAAGGGGGACTAGCTTAATGAATGAGCAGTTCTTC	CASSLRGTSLMNEQFF
TRBV10-3	TRBD1	TRBJ1-1	NA	TGTGCCACCAAGGGGGCTGGGAACACTGAAGCTTTCTTT	CATKGAGNTEAFF
TRBV9	NA	TRBJ1-4	NA	TGTGCCAGCAGCGCCGGTAATGAAAAACTGTTTTTT	CASSAGNEKLFF
TRBV5-1	TRBD2	TRBJ2-1	NA	TGCGCCAGCATACCCGGGGGGGATGGGGATGAGCAGTTCTTC	CASIPGGDGDEQFF
TRBV18	NA	TRBJ1-1	NA	TGTGCCAGCTCACAGGGGGTAATGACAGTTACAACTGAAGCTTTCTTT	CASSQGVMTVTTEAFF
TRBV6-5	NA	TRBJ1-1	NA	TGTGCCAGCAGTTCCCCCGGGAAGGGAGGACACACTGAAGCTTTCTTT	CASSSPGKGGHTEAFF
TRBV7-9	NA	TRBJ1-2	NA	TGTGCCAGCAGCCCCTCAGGCTTTGTCGGCTACACCTTC	CASSPSGFVGYTF
TRBV4-3	NA	TRBJ2-1	NA	TGCGCCAGCAGCATGGGAGGTAACTACAATGAGCAGTTCTTC	CASSMGGNYNEQFF
TRBV28	NA	TRBJ1-5	NA	TGTGCCAGCAGATTAGCCCAGCTTCGGACGGAGGGGAATCAGCCCCAGCATTTT	CASRLAQLRTEGNQPQHF
TRBV7-3	TRBD2	TRBJ2-3	once	TGTGCCAGCAGCTTAATCGGAGCGGGGGGGATAGATACGCAGTATTTT	CASSLIGAGGIDTQYF
TRBV6-5	NA	TRBJ2-1	NA	TGTGCCAGCAGTTACTCTTATGGTACAGCGGCAAATGAGCAGTTCTTC	CASSYSYGTAANEQFF
TRBV7-6	NA	TRBJ2-1	NA	TGTGCCAGCAGCTTAGCACAGGTCCCTTACAATGAGCAGTTCTTC	CASSLAQVPYNEQFF
TRBV4-1	TRBD2	TRBJ2-5	NA	TGCGCCAGCAGCCAACACCCGGCTGCGGGAGGGCCCGGGACCCAGTACTTC	CASSQHPAAGGPGTQYF
TRBV4-3	NA	TRBJ2-1	NA	TGCGCCAGCAGCCAAATATCGGGGGGCGGTGAGCAGTTCTTC	CASSQISGGGEQFF
TRBV7-9	NA	TRBJ2-7	once	TGTGCCAGCAGCTCGGTGAGGACAGCGGGATCCTACGAGCAGTACTTC	CASSSVRTAGSYEQYF
TRBV6-5	NA	TRBJ1-2	NA	TGTGCCAGTCGACAGGACCTTGCCTATGGCTACACCTTC	CASRQDLAYGYTF
TRBV18	TRBD2	TRBJ2-5	NA	TGTGCCAGCACTACTATTAGGCTAGCGGGAGCTGTGGAGGAGACCCAGTACTTC	CASTTIRLAGAVEETQYF
TRBV7-8	NA	TRBJ2-7	NA	TGTGCCAGCAGCTTAGCGGTTTACAGGACGAACTACGAGCAGTACTTC	CASSLAVYRTNYEQYF
TRBV9	TRBD1	TRBJ2-7	few	TGTGCCAGCAGCGTATCAGGGGGCGGGTACGAGCAGTACTTC	CASSVSGGGYEQYF
TRBV6-1	TRBD1	TRBJ2-6	NA	TGTGCCAGCAGACAGGGGATGAGGGCCAACGTCCTGACTTTC	CASRQGMRANVLTF
TRBV4-3	NA	TRBJ2-3	NA	TGCGCCAGCAGCCTAGATACAGTTAGCACAGATACGCAGTATTTT	CASSLDTVSTDTQYF
TRBV6-5	NA	TRBJ1-3	NA	TGTGCCAGCAGTTACGATCCTAGCTCTGGAAACACCATATATTTT	CASSYDPSSGNTIYF